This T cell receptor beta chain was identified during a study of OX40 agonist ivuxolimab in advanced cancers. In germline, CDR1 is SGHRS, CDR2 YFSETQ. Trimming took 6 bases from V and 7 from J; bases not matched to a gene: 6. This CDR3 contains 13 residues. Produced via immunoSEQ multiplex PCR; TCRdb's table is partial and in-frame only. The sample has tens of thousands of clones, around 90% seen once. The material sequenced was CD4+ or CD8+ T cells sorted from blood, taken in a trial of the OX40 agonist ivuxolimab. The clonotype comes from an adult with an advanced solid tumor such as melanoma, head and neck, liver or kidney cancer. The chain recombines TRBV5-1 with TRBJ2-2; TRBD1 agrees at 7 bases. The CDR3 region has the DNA TGCGCCAGCAAATACACAGGGGTCGGGGAGCTGTTTTTT. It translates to CASKYTGVGELFF.